This T cell receptor (beta chain) was profiled in a study of cytomegalovirus exposure and HLA in healthy donors. The germline gives CDR1 GTSNPN, CDR2 SVGIG (reference sequence). Trimming cost V 2 bases and J 0 bases, with 16 bases left between them. The CDR3 is 16 residues long. Study conclusions and caveats: For TCR beta chains, V- and J-gene trimming was later linked to a missense DCLRE1C variant. One cluster of highly shared sequence variants probably arose as a sequencing artifact.

At sampling all donors were nominally healthy, likely with unrecorded immune exposures. The PCR was carried out with 60 Vbeta primers and 13 Jbeta primers. The protocol was immunoSEQ multiplex PCR, while the TCRdb copy is restricted to in-frame clones and leaves out a portion. The sample consists of more than 50,000 clones, approximately 71% of them appearing once. This clone was detected only a few times. The antigen remains unidentified. V gene TRBV30 combines with J gene TRBJ1-1; D call uncertain. The sequencing sample was made of PBMCs. This clonotype originated in a man over 45 in good health and CMV-seropositive. CDR3 sequence reads: CAWSTGSVSLNTEAFF. In nucleotides, the CDR3 is TGTGCCTGGAGTACGGGGTCAGTTAGCCTGAACACTGAAGCTTTCTTT.